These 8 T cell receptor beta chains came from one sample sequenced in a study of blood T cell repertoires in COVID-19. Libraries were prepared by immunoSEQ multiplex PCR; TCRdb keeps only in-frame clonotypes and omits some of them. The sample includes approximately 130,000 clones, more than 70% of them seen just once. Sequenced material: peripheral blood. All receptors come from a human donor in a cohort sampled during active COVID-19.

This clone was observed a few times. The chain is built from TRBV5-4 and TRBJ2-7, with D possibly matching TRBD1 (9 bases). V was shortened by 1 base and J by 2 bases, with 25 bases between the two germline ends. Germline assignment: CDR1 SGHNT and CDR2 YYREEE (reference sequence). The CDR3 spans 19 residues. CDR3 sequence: CASSLMAGGQGPFTYEQYF. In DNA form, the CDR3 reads TGTGCCAGCAGCTTGATGGCGGGGGGACAGGGTCCATTCACCTACGAGCAGTACTTC. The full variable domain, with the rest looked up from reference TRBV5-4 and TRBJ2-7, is ETGVTQSPTHLIKTRGQQVTLRCSSQSGHNTVSWYQQALGQGPQFIFQYYREEENGRGNFPPRFSGLQFPNYSSELNVNALELDDSALYLCASSLMAGGQGPFTYEQYFGPGTRLTVT.

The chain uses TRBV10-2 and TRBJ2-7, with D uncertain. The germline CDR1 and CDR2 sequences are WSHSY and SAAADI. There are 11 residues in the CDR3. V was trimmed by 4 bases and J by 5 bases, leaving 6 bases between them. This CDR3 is CASSARDEQYF. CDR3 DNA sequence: TGCGCCAGCAGTGCGAGAGACGAGCAGTACTTC.

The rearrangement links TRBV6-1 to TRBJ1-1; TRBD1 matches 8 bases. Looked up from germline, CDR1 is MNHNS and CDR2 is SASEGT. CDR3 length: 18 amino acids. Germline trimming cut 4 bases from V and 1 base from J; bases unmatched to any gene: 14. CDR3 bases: TGTGCCAGCAGTGGGAAGGTTGGAGGGACAGGCCGGAACACTGAAGCTTTCTTT. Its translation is CASSGKVGGTGRNTEAFF.

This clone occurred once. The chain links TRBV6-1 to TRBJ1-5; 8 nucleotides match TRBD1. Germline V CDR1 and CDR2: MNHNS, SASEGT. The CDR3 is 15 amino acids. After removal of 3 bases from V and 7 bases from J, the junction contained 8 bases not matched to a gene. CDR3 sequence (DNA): TGTGCCAGCAGTGATTCAGGGGGCGCAGGGCAGCCCCAGCATTTT. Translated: CASSDSGGAGQPQHF.

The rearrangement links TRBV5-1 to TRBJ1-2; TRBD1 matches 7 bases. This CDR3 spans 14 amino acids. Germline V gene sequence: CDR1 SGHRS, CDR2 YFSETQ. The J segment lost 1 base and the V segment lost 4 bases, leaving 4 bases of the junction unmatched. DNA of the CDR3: TGCGCCAGCAGCAGGACAGGTGATAACTATGGCTACACCTTC. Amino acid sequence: CASSRTGDNYGYTF.

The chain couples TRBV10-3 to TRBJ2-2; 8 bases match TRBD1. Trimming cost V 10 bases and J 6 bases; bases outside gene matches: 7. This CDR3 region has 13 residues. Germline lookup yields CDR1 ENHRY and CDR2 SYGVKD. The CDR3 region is CATRTGQSGELFF. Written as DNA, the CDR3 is TGTGCCACGAGGACAGGGCAATCCGGGGAGCTGTTTTTT.

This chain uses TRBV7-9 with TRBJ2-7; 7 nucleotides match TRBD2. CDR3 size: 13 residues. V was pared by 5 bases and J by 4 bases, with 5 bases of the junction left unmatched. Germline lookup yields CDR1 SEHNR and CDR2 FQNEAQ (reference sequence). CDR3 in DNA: TGTGCCAGCAGCGGACGACTAGCTTACGAGCAGTACTTC. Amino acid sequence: CASSGRLAYEQYF.

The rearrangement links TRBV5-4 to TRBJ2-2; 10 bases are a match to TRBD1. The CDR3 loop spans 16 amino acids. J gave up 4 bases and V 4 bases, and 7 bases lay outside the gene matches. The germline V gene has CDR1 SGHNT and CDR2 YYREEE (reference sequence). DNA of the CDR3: TGTGCCAGCAGCGCATTCGGGACAGGGGTCACCGGGGAGCTGTTTTTT. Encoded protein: CASSAFGTGVTGELFF.